This TCR beta chain was observed in a study of blood T cells in healthy people across ages. For the second PCR, which ran for about 6 to 11 cycles, a sample-barcoded 5' primer and a J-beta primer mix were used. Using its own MiXCR run on the 5' RACE reads, TCRdb lists one record per CDR3 protein. The table lists about 970,000 distinct CDR3 sequences, just over 50% of them singletons. This CDR3 has 12 residues. Germline V gives CDR1 MNHNY, CDR2 SVGAGI (reference sequence). The sequenced sample was blood. The chain couples TRBV6-6 to TRBJ2-7; possibly TRBD2 for D (5 bases). The DNA end lines up better with TRBJ2-4; the J call may be wrong. The receptor's source is a woman aged 60-75 years in good health. The CDR3: CASTTGRGIQYF. DNA of the CDR3: TGTGCCAGCACAACCGGACGGGGCATTCAGTACTTC.